This TCR beta chain was recorded in a study of cytomegalovirus exposure and HLA in healthy donors. PCR employed 60 Vbeta and 13 Jbeta primers. Original processing notes: Some 11 million of the roughly 80 million unique TCR beta chains counted in a later analysis were shared. The method was immunoSEQ multiplex PCR; TCRdb's version includes in-frame clones alone and lacks a portion of them. That table furnishes V, J and clone size, whereas the DNA furnished D and trimming. The data hold roughly 100,000 clones, with roughly 12% observed a single time. Study-wide findings and caveats: The majority of TCR sequences were rare, yet some public TCRs appeared in many donors. Presence/absence analyses supposed approximately even sequencing depth among donors.

This clone has just a few counts. Antigen unknown. Germline CDR1 and CDR2: MGHRA and YSYEKL. This CDR3 contains 14 residues. The V gene lost 0 bases and the J gene lost 5 bases, with 10 bases spanning the gap. Nominally healthy donors provided the samples, though records likely missed some immune exposures. This rearrangement joins TRBV4-1 to TRBJ2-5, with D unclear. This sequence originates from a man aged 35 to 55 in good health and CMV-seropositive. The sample was PBMCs. DNA for the CDR3: TGCGCCAGCAGCCAAGAGCCTTTGCGCGAGACCCAGTACTTC. Its translation is CASSQEPLRETQYF.